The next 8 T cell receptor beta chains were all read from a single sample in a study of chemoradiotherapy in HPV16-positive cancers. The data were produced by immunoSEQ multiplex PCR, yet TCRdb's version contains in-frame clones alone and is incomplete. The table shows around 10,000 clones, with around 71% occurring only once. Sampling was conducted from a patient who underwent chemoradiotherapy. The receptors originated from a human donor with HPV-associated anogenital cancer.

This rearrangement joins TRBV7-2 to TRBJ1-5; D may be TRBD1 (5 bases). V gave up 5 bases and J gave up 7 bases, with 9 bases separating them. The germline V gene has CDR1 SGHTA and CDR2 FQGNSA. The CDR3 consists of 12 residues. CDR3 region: CASSPPGQPQHF. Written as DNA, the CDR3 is TGTGCCAGCAGCCCCCCAGGGCAGCCCCAGCATTTT.

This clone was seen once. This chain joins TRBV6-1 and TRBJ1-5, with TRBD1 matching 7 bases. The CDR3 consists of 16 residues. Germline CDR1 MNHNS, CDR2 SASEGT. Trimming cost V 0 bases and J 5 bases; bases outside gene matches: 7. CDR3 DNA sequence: TGTGCCAGCAGTGAAGCGTCAGGGGGAGGCTATCAGCCCCAGCATTTT. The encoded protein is CASSEASGGGYQPQHF.

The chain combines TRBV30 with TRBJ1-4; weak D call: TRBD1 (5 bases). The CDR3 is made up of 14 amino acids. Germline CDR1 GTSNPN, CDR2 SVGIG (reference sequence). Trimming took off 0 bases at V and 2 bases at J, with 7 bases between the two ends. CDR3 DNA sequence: TGTGCCTGGAGTGTCGGGGGGACTAATGAAAAACTGTTTTTT. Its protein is CAWSVGGTNEKLFF. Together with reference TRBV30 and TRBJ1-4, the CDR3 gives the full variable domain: SQTIHQWPATLVQPVGSPLSLECTVEGTSNPNLYWYRQAAGRGLQLLFYSVGIGQISSEVPQNLSASRPQDRQFILSSKKLLLSDSGFYLCAWSVGGTNEKLFFGSGTQLSVL.

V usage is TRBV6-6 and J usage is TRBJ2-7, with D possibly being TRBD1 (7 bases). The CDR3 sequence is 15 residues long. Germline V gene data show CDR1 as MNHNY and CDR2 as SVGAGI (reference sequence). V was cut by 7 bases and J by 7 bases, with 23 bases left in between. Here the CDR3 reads CASTRNSGGMGEQYF. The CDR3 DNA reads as TGTGCCAGCACTAGAAACTCAGGGGGGATGGGGGAGCAGTACTTC.

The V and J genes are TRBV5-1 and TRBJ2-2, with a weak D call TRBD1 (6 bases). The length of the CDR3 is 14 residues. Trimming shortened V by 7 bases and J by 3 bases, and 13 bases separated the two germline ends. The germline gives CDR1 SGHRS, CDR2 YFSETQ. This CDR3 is CASAGTSHTGELFF. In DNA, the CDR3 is TGCGCCAGCGCCGGGACAAGTCACACCGGGGAGCTGTTTTTT.

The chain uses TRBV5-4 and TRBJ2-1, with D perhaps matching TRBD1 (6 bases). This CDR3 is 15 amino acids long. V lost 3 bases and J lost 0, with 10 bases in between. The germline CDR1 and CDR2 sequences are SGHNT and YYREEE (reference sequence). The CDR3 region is CASSSGHTSYNEQFF. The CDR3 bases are TGTGCCAGCAGCTCGGGACATACCTCCTACAATGAGCAGTTCTTC.

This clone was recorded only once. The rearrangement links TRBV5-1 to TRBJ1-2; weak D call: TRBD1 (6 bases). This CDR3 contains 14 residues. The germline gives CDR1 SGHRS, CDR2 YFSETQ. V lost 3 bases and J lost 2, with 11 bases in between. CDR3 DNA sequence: TGCGCCAGCAGCTCGAGTGGGGGCAACTATGGCTACACCTTC. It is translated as CASSSSGGNYGYTF.

CDR3 DNA: TGTGCCAGCAGTTCCTCCCGGACAGGAATCGGCGAGCAGTACTTC. Translating it yields CASSSSRTGIGEQYF. This chain connects TRBV28 to TRBJ2-7; 7 bases line up with TRBD1. CDR1 is MDHEN, CDR2 SYDVKM, per germline. The CDR3 has 15 residues. After removal of 4 bases from V and 6 bases from J, the junction contained 12 bases not matched to a gene.